This TCR beta chain was recovered during a study of beta chain features in type 1 diabetes. Points from the study as a whole: Patients with type 1 diabetes carried fewer insertions and had more deletions at their VDJ junctions.

Researchers reported sorting CD4+ naive, central memory, regulatory and stem cell-like memory cells via CD45RO/CCR7/CD25/CD127/CD95/CD27. The sequenced template was cDNA made from the entire isolated RNA. Clones were read by immunoSEQ multiplex PCR, and TCRdb kept only the in-frame ones, dropping some. The sample holds 810,000 or so clones, 15% to 20% seen once. In regard to this clone: Its antigen is not known.

This CDR3 is built from 14 residues. Looked up from germline, CDR1 is LNHDA and CDR2 is SQIVND (reference sequence). V was trimmed by 4 bases and J by 3 bases, leaving 12 bases between them. The chain is built from TRBV19 and TRBJ2-5; D may be TRBD2 (6 bases). Specimen: naive CD4+ T cells from blood. This clonotype was obtained from a woman aged 18 to 35 in good health. CDR3 region: CASSNGGGEETQYF. The DNA of the CDR3 is TGTGCCAGTAGTAACGGGGGAGGCGAAGAGACCCAGTACTTC.